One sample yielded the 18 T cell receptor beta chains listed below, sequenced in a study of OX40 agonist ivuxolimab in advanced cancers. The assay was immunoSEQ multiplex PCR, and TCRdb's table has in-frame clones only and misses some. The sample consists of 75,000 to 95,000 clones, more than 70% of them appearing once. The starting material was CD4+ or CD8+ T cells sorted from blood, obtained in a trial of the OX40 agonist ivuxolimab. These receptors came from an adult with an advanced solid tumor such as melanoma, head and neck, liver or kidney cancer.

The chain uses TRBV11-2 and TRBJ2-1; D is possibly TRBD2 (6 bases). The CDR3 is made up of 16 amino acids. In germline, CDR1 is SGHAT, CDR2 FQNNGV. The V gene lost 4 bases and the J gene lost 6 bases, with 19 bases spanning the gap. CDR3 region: CASSWSAAGTGNEQFF. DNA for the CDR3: TGTGCCAGCAGCTGGAGCGCGGCTGGGACTGGCAATGAGCAGTTCTTC.

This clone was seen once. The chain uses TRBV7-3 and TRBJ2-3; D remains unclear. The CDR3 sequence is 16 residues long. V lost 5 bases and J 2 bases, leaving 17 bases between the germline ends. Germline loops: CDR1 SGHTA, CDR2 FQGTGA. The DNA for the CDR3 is TGTGCCAGCAGCCCTCTTGGCAGGTCCTCCACAGATACGCAGTATTTT. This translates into CASSPLGRSSTDTQYF.

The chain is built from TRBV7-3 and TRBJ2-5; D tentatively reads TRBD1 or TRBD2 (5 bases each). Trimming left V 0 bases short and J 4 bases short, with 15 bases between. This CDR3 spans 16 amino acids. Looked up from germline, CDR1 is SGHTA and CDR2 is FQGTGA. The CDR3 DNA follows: TGTGCCAGCAGCTTAACAGGACACTCGGAGGCAGAGACCCAGTACTTC. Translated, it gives CASSLTGHSEAETQYF.

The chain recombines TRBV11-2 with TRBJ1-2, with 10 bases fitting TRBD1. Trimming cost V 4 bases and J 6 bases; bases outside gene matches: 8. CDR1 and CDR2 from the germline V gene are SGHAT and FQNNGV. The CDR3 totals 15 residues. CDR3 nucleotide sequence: TGTGCCAGCAGCTCAATGACAGGGGGCTGGAATGGCTACACCTTC. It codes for CASSSMTGGWNGYTF.

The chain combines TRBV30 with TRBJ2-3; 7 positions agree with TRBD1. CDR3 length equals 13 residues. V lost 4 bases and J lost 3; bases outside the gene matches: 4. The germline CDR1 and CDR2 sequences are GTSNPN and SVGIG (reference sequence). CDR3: CAWTEGQTDTQYF. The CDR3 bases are TGTGCCTGGACCGAGGGACAGACAGATACGCAGTATTTT.

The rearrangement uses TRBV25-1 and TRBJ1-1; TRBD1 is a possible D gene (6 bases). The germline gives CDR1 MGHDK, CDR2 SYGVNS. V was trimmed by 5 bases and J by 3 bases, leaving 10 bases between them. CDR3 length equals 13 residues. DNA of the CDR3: TGTGCCAGCAGTAAGGCAGGGGACACTGAAGCTTTCTTT. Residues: CASSKAGDTEAFF.

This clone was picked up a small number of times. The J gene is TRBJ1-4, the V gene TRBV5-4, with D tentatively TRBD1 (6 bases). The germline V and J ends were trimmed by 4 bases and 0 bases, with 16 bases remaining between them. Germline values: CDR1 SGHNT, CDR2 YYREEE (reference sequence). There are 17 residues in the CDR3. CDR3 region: CASSPGGRRSTNEKLFF. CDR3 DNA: TGTGCCAGCAGCCCCGGGGGCAGGCGATCAACTAATGAAAAACTGTTTTTT. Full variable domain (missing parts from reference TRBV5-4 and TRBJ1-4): ETGVTQSPTHLIKTRGQQVTLRCSSQSGHNTVSWYQQALGQGPQFIFQYYREEENGRGNFPPRFSGLQFPNYSSELNVNALELDDSALYLCASSPGGRRSTNEKLFFGSGTQLSVL.

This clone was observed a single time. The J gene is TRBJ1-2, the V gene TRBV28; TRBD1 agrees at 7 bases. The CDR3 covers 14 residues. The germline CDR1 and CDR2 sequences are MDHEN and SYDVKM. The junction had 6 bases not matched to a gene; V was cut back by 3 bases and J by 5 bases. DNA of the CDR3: TGTGCCAGCAGTTTTCTCCGGGACAGATATGGCTACACCTTC. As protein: CASSFLRDRYGYTF.

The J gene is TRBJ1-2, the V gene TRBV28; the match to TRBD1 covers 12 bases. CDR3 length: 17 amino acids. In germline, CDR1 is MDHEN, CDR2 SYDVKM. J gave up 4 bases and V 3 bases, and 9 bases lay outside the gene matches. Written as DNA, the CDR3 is TGTGCCAGCAGTTTCGGGACAGGGGGCGCGCTGGTCTATGGCTACACCTTC. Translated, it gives CASSFGTGGALVYGYTF.

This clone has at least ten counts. CDR3 residues: CASSLSRANGLTEAFF. CDR3 in DNA: TGTGCCAGCAGTTTATCCAGGGCGAATGGGTTGACTGAAGCTTTCTTT. The V and J genes are TRBV27 and TRBJ1-1, with a tentative D call TRBD1 (5 bases). Germline loops: CDR1 MNHEY, CDR2 SMNVEV (reference sequence). V dropped 0 bases and J dropped 5 bases, with 16 bases sitting between them. The CDR3 loop spans 16 amino acids.

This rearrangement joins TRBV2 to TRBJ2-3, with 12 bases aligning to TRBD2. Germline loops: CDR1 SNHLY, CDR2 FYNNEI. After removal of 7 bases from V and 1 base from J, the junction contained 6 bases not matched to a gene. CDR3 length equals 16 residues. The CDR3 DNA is TGTGCCAGCACTATGGGACTAGCGGGTGGCACAGATACGCAGTATTTT. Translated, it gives CASTMGLAGGTDTQYF.

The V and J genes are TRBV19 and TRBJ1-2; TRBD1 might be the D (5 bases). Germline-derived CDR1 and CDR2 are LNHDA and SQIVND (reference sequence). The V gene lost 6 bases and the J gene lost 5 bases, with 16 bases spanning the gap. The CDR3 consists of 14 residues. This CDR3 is CASSGDLVLYGYTF. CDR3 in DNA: TGTGCCAGTAGCGGGGACCTGGTTTTGTATGGCTACACCTTC.

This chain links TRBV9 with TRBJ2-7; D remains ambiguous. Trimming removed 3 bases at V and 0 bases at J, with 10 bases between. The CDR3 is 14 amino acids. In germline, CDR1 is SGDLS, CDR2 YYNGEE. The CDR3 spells CASSANINSYEQYF. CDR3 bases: TGTGCCAGCAGCGCCAATATTAACTCCTACGAGCAGTACTTC.

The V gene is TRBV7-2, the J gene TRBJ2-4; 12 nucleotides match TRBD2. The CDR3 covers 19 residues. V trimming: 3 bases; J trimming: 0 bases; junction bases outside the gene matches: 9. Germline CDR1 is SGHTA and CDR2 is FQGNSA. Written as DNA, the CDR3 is TGTGCCAGCAGCTTTACGCTAGCGGGAGGGCATCTAGCCAAAAACATTCAGTACTTC. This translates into CASSFTLAGGHLAKNIQYF.

The CDR3 sequence: CASSFETTEAFF. The CDR3 DNA reads as TGTGCCAGCAGCTTCGAAACCACTGAAGCTTTCTTT. The rearrangement uses TRBV11-2 and TRBJ1-1; unclear D gene. The CDR3 is 12 amino acids. The germline V and J ends were trimmed by 3 bases and 4 bases, with 6 bases remaining between them. Germline loops: CDR1 SGHAT, CDR2 FQNNGV.

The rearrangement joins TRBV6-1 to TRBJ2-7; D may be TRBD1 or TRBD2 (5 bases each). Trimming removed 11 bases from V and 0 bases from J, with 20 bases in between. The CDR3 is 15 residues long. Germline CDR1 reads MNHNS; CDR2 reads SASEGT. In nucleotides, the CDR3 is TGTGCCTCCTCGCGGGCAGGGCGAATCTCCTACGAGCAGTACTTC. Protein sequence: CASSRAGRISYEQYF.

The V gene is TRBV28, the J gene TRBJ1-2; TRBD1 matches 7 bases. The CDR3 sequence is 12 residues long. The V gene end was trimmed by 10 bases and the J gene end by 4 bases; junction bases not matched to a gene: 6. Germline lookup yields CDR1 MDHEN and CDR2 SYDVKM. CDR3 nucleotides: TGTGCCACCGACGACAGGGTCTATGGCTACACCTTC. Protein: CATDDRVYGYTF.

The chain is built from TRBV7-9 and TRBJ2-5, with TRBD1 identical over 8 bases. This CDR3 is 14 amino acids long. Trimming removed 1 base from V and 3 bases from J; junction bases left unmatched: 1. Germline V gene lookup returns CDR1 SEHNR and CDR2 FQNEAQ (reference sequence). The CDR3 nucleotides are TGTGCCAGCAGCTTAGACAGGGGGAAAGAGACCCAGTACTTC. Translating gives CASSLDRGKETQYF.